This TCR beta chain emerged from a study of post-analysis software for immune sequencing data. Study-level points and caveats: There were about 5 TRBV segments more frequent in patients than controls, and TRBV5-6, TRBV5-1 and TRBV20-1 were among them.

This CDR3 region has 12 residues. V shed 4 bases and J shed 8 bases, with 9 bases lying between them. Germline V gene lookup returns CDR1 SGHDN and CDR2 FVKESK. Concerning this clonotype itself: Its target is unknown.

Unique-molecular-identifier-tagged TCR beta cDNA libraries were used. cDNA molecules numbering some 500,000 came from roughly 0.93 to 9.6 million T cells. MiXCR was run by TCRdb on the PCR reads, yielding one entry per CDR3 protein. The sample records hundreds of thousands of distinct CDR3 sequences, 55% to 60% being singletons. This receptor was identified in a girl aged 2 to 10 with multiple sclerosis. Specimen: blood. The V and J genes are TRBV14 and TRBJ2-1; D is undetermined. This CDR3 reads CASSRRLDEQFF. For the CDR3, the DNA is TGTGCCAGCAGCCGTAGGTTAGATGAGCAGTTCTTC.